This TCR beta chain is drawn from a study of blood T cell repertoires in COVID-19. Study background: Donors in the United States, Italy and Spain gave samples during acute or convalescent COVID-19. The cDNA or gDNA used as material had been derived from T cells, B-cell-depleted T cells, or PBMCs.

The V end was cut by 3 bases, the J end by 0 bases, with 8 bases between. Germline V gives CDR1 KGHSH, CDR2 LQKENI. The CDR3 has 14 residues. Original data processing: Amplification from reference gene primers served as the basis for estimated nucleated cell counts. Clones were read by immunoSEQ multiplex PCR, and TCRdb kept only the in-frame ones, dropping some. The DNA was the basis for D and trimming; V, J and clone size are from that table. Here the sample spans about 50,000 clones, more than 80% being singletons. This sequence originates from a man aged 40-55 years with acute or convalescent COVID-19. The specimen was peripheral blood. The chain carries TRBV18 and TRBJ1-1, with a possible D match to TRBD1 (5 bases). The CDR3 nucleotides read TGTGCCAGCTCACCGGTAGGGGTGAACACTGAAGCTTTCTTT. Translated: CASSPVGVNTEAFF. Full variable domain (outside the CDR3, taken from reference TRBV18 and TRBJ1-1): NAGVMQNPRHLVRRRGQEARLRCSPMKGHSHVYWYRQLPEEGLKFMVYLQKENIIDESGMPKERFSAEFPKEGPSILRIQQVVRGDSAAYFCASSPVGVNTEAFFGQGTRLTVV.